This T cell receptor beta chain originates from a study of blood T cell repertoires in COVID-19. Study at large: Spain, Italy and the United States supplied samples that represented acute and convalescent COVID-19. The analysed material was cDNA or gDNA that came from T cells, B-cell-depleted T cells, or PBMCs.

This CDR3 region has 18 residues. V dropped 4 bases and J dropped 1; count of bases not matched to a gene: 8. Germline values: CDR1 SGHDT, CDR2 YYEEEE. Authors' data handling: The assay estimated nucleated cells by amplifying reference gene primers. Clones were sequenced by immunoSEQ multiplex PCR, and TCRdb holds only the in-frame ones, with some missing. Clonal size and the V and J genes are those of that table, whereas D and trimming came from the DNA. The data show roughly 77,000 clones, around 74% seen once. The sample consisted of peripheral blood. The V gene is TRBV5-6, the J gene TRBJ2-6; TRBD1 aligns across 10 bases. This TCR came from a human donor in a cohort sampled during active COVID-19. CDR3 residues: CASSPLRTGGSGANVLTF. CDR3 nucleotides: TGTGCCAGCAGCCCCCTCCGGACAGGGGGTTCTGGGGCCAACGTCCTGACTTTC.